This T cell receptor (beta chain) is drawn from a study of identical twins. Unique molecular identifiers were present on cDNA, and template switching added a universal primer site. Via MiXCR, TCRdb re-called the 5' RACE reads, giving one row per CDR3 protein. The repertoire holds a few hundred thousand distinct CDR3 sequences, 7.5% to 10% seen once, with more than 2.5% in the top ten. This clonotype was seen more than once but under ten times. Its antigen is not identified. The study, taken as a whole, reports: Models underestimated out-of-frame TCR alpha sharing in monozygotic twins.

V was clipped by 0 bases and J by 5 bases, with 8 bases between them. Germline values: CDR1 MNHEY, CDR2 SVGEGT. The CDR3 consists of 14 residues. This sample was shared with a second study, whose subject was yellow fever vaccine responses in identical twins. From that second work: Twins reportedly had a vaccine T cell response that seemed partly convergent, partly personalized.

Input material: PBMCs. This chain connects TRBV6-2 or TRBV6-3 to TRBJ2-1; D is ambiguous. The receptor was derived from a woman aged 18-35 years in good health. The CDR3 coding sequence is TGTGCCAGCAGTTACTCGAAAAGCCACAATGAGCAGTTCTTC. It is translated as CASSYSKSHNEQFF.